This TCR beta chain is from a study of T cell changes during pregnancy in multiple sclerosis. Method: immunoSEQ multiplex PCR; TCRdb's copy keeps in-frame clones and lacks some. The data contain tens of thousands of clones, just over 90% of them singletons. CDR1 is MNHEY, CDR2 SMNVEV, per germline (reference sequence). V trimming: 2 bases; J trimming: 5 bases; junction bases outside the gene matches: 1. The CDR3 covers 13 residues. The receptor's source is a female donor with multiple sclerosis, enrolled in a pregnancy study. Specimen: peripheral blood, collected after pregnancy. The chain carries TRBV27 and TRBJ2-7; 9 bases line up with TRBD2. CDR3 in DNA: TGTGCCAGCAGTTTAGGACTAGCGAACGAGCAGTACTTC. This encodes CASSLGLANEQYF.